One sample yielded the 24 T cell receptor beta chains listed below, sequenced in a study of blood T cell repertoires in COVID-19. Libraries were prepared by immunoSEQ multiplex PCR; TCRdb keeps only in-frame clonotypes and omits some of them. The profile shows 300,000 to 450,000 clones, 75% to 90% of them singletons. Source material: PBMCs or T cells enriched from blood (not recorded which). These receptors originate from a man in his late teens or twenties who had recovered from COVID-19.

The CDR3 DNA reads TGTGCCAGCAGCCCGGGGTACGAGCAGTACTTC. This translates into CASSPGYEQYF. The genes are TRBV7-2 and TRBJ2-7; a weak D match, TRBD2 (5 bases). Germline lookup yields CDR1 SGHTA and CDR2 FQGNSA. This CDR3 is built from 11 residues. The ends were cut back, 5 bases at V and 4 bases at J, with 6 bases in the middle. The full variable domain, completed using reference TRBV7-2 and TRBJ2-7, is GAGVSQSPSNKVTEKGKDVELRCDPISGHTALYWYRQSLGQGLEFLIYFQGNSAPDKSGLPSDRFSAERTGGSVSTLTIQRTQQEDSAVYLCASSPGYEQYFGPGTRLTVT.

Concerning this clone: The junction shows a germline mismatch at one end, possibly a read error. The rearrangement links TRBV19 to TRBJ1-1; maybe TRBD1 (5 bases). CDR3 length equals 14 residues. Germline CDR1 reads LNHDA; CDR2 reads SQIVND (reference sequence). CDR3 in DNA: TGTGCCAGTAGTATTCAGAGTCGGGGGTCTGAGGCTTTCTTT. Protein product: CASSIQSRGSEAFF.

This chain uses TRBV6-5 with TRBJ1-4; TRBD1 matches at 8 bases. After removal of 4 bases from V and 7 bases from J, the junction contained 5 bases not matched to a gene. This CDR3 contains 14 residues. Germline values: CDR1 MNHEY, CDR2 SVGAGI. CDR3 sequence: CASSWDRRGEKLFF. Written as DNA, the CDR3 is TGTGCCAGCAGTTGGGACAGGCGCGGTGAAAAACTGTTTTTT.

Regarding this clone: The germline gene is not matched at one end of the junction; a read error may be the cause. This sequence joins TRBV6-5 and TRBJ2-7; 13 bases line up with TRBD2. Per germline, CDR1 MNHEY and CDR2 SVGAGI. The CDR3 totals 16 residues. CDR3 protein: CASSSGLRGLAGVLLF. The CDR3 coding sequence is TGTGCCAGCAGTTCCGGACTTAGAGGACTAGCGGGAGTCCTTCTTTTC.

V is TRBV4-3 and J is TRBJ1-2; D gene uncertain. CDR1 is LGHNA and CDR2 is YSLEER in the germline V gene. CDR3 size: 15 residues. V was cut by 0 bases and J by 4 bases, with 12 bases left in between. This CDR3 is CASSQEATWSYGYTF. The CDR3 bases are TGCGCCAGCAGCCAAGAAGCAACTTGGAGCTATGGCTACACCTTC.

The CDR3 protein is CASSLSDRWDNSPLHF. The CDR3 DNA follows: TGTGCCAGCAGCCTCAGCGATCGTTGGGATAATTCACCCCTCCACTTT. J is TRBJ1-6 and V is TRBV3-1 (or the pseudogene TRBV3-2); D gene unclear. Per the germline V gene, CDR1 is LGHDT and CDR2 is YNNKEL (reference sequence). CDR3 length equals 16 residues. V was cut by 4 bases and J by 5 bases, with 15 bases left in between.

This chain joins TRBV10-3 and TRBJ2-3, with TRBD2 matching over 9 bases. V dropped 3 bases and J dropped 3; count of bases not matched to a gene: 10. Looked up from germline, CDR1 is ENHRY and CDR2 is SYGVKD. The CDR3 sequence is 17 residues long. CDR3 nucleotides: TGTGCCATCAGTGACCCAATTGGGGCGGGGGGGACAGATACGCAGTATTTT. Translated, it gives CAISDPIGAGGTDTQYF.

The rearrangement uses TRBV5-1 and TRBJ2-5, with a possible D match to TRBD1 (6 bases). This CDR3 comprises 15 residues. Trimming took 3 bases from V and 4 from J, leaving 16 bases between them. CDR1 and CDR2 from the germline V gene are SGHRS and YFSETQ. The CDR3 sequence is CASSWRQERSETQYF. The CDR3 nucleotides are TGCGCCAGCAGCTGGAGACAGGAACGTTCAGAGACCCAGTACTTC.

The chain carries TRBV10-3 and TRBJ1-1; TRBD1 matches at 10 bases. Unmatched junction bases numbered 2, after V lost 4 bases and J lost 0 bases. CDR1 is ENHRY, CDR2 SYGVKD, per germline. The length of the CDR3 is 15 residues. The CDR3 DNA is TGTGCCATCAGTGTGACAGGGGGCTTGAACACTGAAGCTTTCTTT. Its protein is CAISVTGGLNTEAFF.

This chain connects TRBV3-1 (or the pseudogene TRBV3-2) to TRBJ1-1; 7 bases fit TRBD1. Trimming cost V 4 bases and J 3 bases; bases outside gene matches: 8. Germline V gene sequence: CDR1 LGHDT, CDR2 YNNKEL (reference sequence). The CDR3 sequence is 15 residues long. The CDR3 DNA sequence: TGTGCCAGCAGCCCTTGGGCAGGGGGAGACACTGAAGCTTTCTTT. Residues: CASSPWAGGDTEAFF.

The rearrangement uses TRBV9 and TRBJ2-5; TRBD2 is a possible D gene (7 bases). Trimming removed 3 bases at V and 3 bases at J, with 15 bases between. Germline loops: CDR1 SGDLS, CDR2 YYNGEE. The CDR3 contains 15 residues. CDR3 amino acids: CASSAGRGGEETQYF. Written as DNA, the CDR3 is TGTGCCAGCAGCGCTGGAAGGGGGGGCGAAGAGACCCAGTACTTC.

V gene TRBV7-9 combines with J gene TRBJ2-7, with D perhaps matching TRBD2 (7 bases). Trimming left V 5 bases short and J 0 bases short, with 23 bases between. Germline CDR1 reads SEHNR; CDR2 reads FQNEAQ (reference sequence). The CDR3 consists of 18 residues. The CDR3 sequence: CASSPHLGGPSSSYEQYF. The CDR3 region has the DNA TGTGCCAGCAGCCCCCATCTCGGGGGGCCGTCCAGCTCCTACGAGCAGTACTTC.

The rearrangement links TRBV9 to TRBJ2-7, with unresolved D. In germline, CDR1 is SGDLS, CDR2 YYNGEE. The CDR3 totals 16 residues. V was cut by 4 bases and J by 2 bases, with 19 bases left in between. This CDR3 reads CASSPQKASQPYEQYF. Here the CDR3 DNA reads TGTGCCAGCAGCCCTCAAAAGGCTAGTCAGCCCTACGAGCAGTACTTC.

CDR3 DNA: TGTGCCAGCAGCCCACGACTAGCGGGAGGAGCCTACGAGCAGTACTTC. Translated: CASSPRLAGGAYEQYF. This chain uses TRBV9 with TRBJ2-7, with 13 positions matching TRBD2. The CDR3 is 16 amino acids. V shed 4 bases, J shed 2 bases, and the junction held 6 bases outside the gene matches. Germline assignment: CDR1 SGDLS and CDR2 YYNGEE.

The rearrangement uses TRBV27 and TRBJ1-1, with a possible D match to TRBD1 (5 bases). The CDR3 loop spans 14 amino acids. Germline CDR1 reads MNHEY; CDR2 reads SMNVEV (reference sequence). Trimming cost V 5 bases and J 6 bases, with 16 bases left between them. CDR3 residues: CASSPWGGDAEAFF. The CDR3, as DNA: TGTGCCAGCAGTCCGTGGGGGGGTGACGCTGAAGCTTTCTTT.

The chain links TRBV3-1 (or the pseudogene TRBV3-2) to TRBJ2-5; TRBD1 agrees at 7 bases. V shed 2 bases, J shed 10 bases, and the junction held 7 bases outside the gene matches. CDR3 length: 13 amino acids. Germline CDR1 is LGHDT and CDR2 is YNNKEL (reference sequence). The CDR3 spells CASSQRGHRDQYF. Here the CDR3 DNA reads TGTGCCAGCAGCCAAAGGGGGCATAGAGACCAGTACTTC.

V gene TRBV6-4 combines with J gene TRBJ2-6; a possible D gene is TRBD1 (6 bases). The CDR3 runs 16 residues. Germline values: CDR1 MRHNA, CDR2 SNTAGT. Trimming pared 4 bases from V and 0 bases from J, leaving 10 bases between. The CDR3 is CASSVQGGSGANVLTF. The CDR3 bases are TGTGCCAGCAGTGTCCAAGGGGGCTCTGGGGCCAACGTCCTGACTTTC.

The J gene is TRBJ2-1, the V gene TRBV7-8; 12 positions agree with TRBD2. V was clipped by 0 bases and J by 7 bases; unmatched bases: 10. Germline V gene sequence: CDR1 SGHVS, CDR2 FQNEAQ. This CDR3 region has 18 residues. This CDR3 is CASSLALAGGWEKNEQFF. Here the CDR3 DNA reads TGTGCCAGCAGCTTAGCACTAGCGGGGGGCTGGGAAAAGAATGAGCAGTTCTTC. The full variable domain, its missing parts supplied by reference TRBV7-8 and TRBJ2-1, is GAGVSQSPRYKVAKRGQDVALRCDPISGHVSLFWYQQALGQGPEFLTYFQNEAQLDKSGLPSDRFFAERPEGSVSTLKIQRTQQEDSAVYLCASSLALAGGWEKNEQFFGPGTRLTVL.

J is TRBJ1-3 and V is TRBV12-3 or TRBV12-4; possible D gene TRBD1, 5 bases. The CDR3 totals 13 residues. Trimming took 5 bases from V and 1 from J, leaving 6 bases between them. CDR3 amino acids: CASSRQSGNTIYF. The CDR3 DNA sequence: TGTGCCAGCAGTAGACAGTCTGGAAACACCATATATTTT.

This chain connects TRBV6-5 to TRBJ1-5; D might be TRBD1 (5 bases). V lost 8 bases, J lost 4 bases, and 12 bases lay in between. CDR1 and CDR2 from the germline V gene are MNHEY and SVGAGI. The CDR3 sequence is 13 residues long. CDR3 region: CASGQRRNQPQHF. CDR3 DNA: TGTGCCAGCGGACAAAGGAGAAATCAGCCCCAGCATTTT.

This clone showed up just once. This chain links TRBV11-3 with TRBJ2-5, with D possibly TRBD2 on 5 matching bases. The CDR3 contains 13 residues. Germline V CDR1 and CDR2: SGHNT, YENEEA. V shed 5 bases and J shed 3 bases, with 10 bases lying between them. The DNA of the CDR3 is TGTGCCAGCAGCCAGTACGGGGAAGAGACCCAGTACTTC. Protein: CASSQYGEETQYF.

The V call is TRBV7-3, the J call TRBJ2-5, with no clear D. CDR1 and CDR2 (germline): SGHTA, FQGTGA. The CDR3 has 13 amino acids. Trimming shortened V by 5 bases and J by 2 bases, and 9 bases separated the two germline ends. The CDR3 DNA reads as TGTGCCAGCAGCCCGGGTCCTCAAGAGACCCAGTACTTC. This translates into CASSPGPQETQYF.

The J gene is TRBJ2-1, the V gene TRBV25-1; D is ambiguous. Germline CDR1 is MGHDK and CDR2 is SYGVNS. This CDR3 spans 14 amino acids. The V and J ends lost 0 bases and 0 bases respectively, with 3 bases between them. CDR3 protein: CASSEYRSYNEQFF. The CDR3 nucleotides are TGTGCCAGCAGTGAATATCGCTCCTACAATGAGCAGTTCTTC.

The rearrangement joins TRBV4-3 to TRBJ1-2; D is unresolved. The CDR3 runs to 13 residues. V lost 1 base and J lost 8, with 11 bases in between. Germline V gene sequence: CDR1 LGHNA, CDR2 YSLEER. CDR3 nucleotides: TGCGCCAGCAGCCAAGCGGCGGGTAACGGCTACACCTTC. Its protein product is CASSQAAGNGYTF.